The text below deals with one T cell receptor beta chain. In the original processing: Estimation of nucleated cell counts relied on the amplification of reference gene primers. The data were produced by immunoSEQ multiplex PCR, yet TCRdb's version contains in-frame clones alone and is incomplete. D and trimming come from the DNA, and the V and J calls and clone size come from that table. The sample has under 300,000 clones, 70% to 90% seen once; the top ten hold about 1.5%. Donors were grouped by their self-reported clinical history. J gave up 2 bases and V 11 bases, and 13 bases lay outside the gene matches. Germline assignment: CDR1 LNHDA and CDR2 SQIVND (reference sequence). This CDR3 is built from 17 residues. The record originates from a study of blood T cell repertoires in COVID-19. About the research overall: PBMCs, B-cell-depleted T cells, or T cells provided the cDNA or gDNA that made up the material.

Sequenced input: PBMCs or T cells enriched from blood (not recorded which). The chain carries TRBV19 and TRBJ1-5; TRBD1 aligns across 12 bases. The TCR comes from a woman aged 50 to 60 who had recovered from COVID-19. CDR3 nucleotide sequence: TGTGCCTCTTTAACCGGGACAGGGGGCGAGGGCAATCAGCCCCAGCATTTT. Residues: CASLTGTGGEGNQPQHF. Full variable domain (missing parts from reference TRBV19 and TRBJ1-5): DGGITQSPKYLFRKEGQNVTLSCEQNLNHDAMYWYRQDPGQGLRLIYYSQIVNDFQKGDIAEGYSVSREKKESFPLTVTSAQKNPTAFYLCASLTGTGGEGNQPQHFGDGTRLSIL.